The clone carrying this T cell receptor beta chain came up many times. Its specificity is not known. Genomic DNA constituted the template upon which TCR beta VDJ and CDR3 profiling was performed. TCRdb called the reads again in MiXCR, with one record for every CDR3 protein. The sample has under 350,000 distinct CDR3 sequences, approximately 57% seen once; the top ten hold 1% to 1.5%. Patients chosen for sequencing had CD8+CD57+ cells that had expanded, as shown by flow cytometry. Severe acquired aplastic anemia was present in all patients. This specimen belongs to a study of CD8+CD57+ T cells in acquired aplastic anemia. For the study at large: Quantities of DNA derived from sorted CD4+ and CD8+ cells averaged around 3.2 ug.

The germline gives CDR1 LGHDT, CDR2 YNNKEL (reference sequence). CDR3 size: 18 residues. V gave up 2 bases and J gave up 5 bases; unmatched junction bases: 14. Study-level points and caveats: Some 28 sequences, all CD8+ CDR3, were shared between patients and controls. No significant difference in CD8+ Simpson's diversity was found between patients and controls.

This chain uses TRBV3-1 with TRBJ1-2; 10 nucleotides agree with TRBD1. Sequenced material: sorted CD4+, CD8+, or CD8+CD57+ T cells (not recorded which) from PBMCs. This clonotype was sampled from a human donor with aplastic anemia. The CDR3: CASSQFAGWGQGTYGYTF. CDR3 in DNA: TGTGCCAGCAGCCAATTCGCGGGGTGGGGACAGGGGACTTATGGCTACACCTTC. The full variable domain, in which reference TRBV3-1 and TRBJ1-2 provide the parts outside the CDR3, is DTAVSQTPKYLVTQMGNDKSIKCEQNLGHDTMYWYKQDSKKFLKIMFSYNNKELIINETVPNRFSPKSPDKAHLNLHINSLELGDSAVYFCASSQFAGWGQGTYGYTFGSGTRLTVV.